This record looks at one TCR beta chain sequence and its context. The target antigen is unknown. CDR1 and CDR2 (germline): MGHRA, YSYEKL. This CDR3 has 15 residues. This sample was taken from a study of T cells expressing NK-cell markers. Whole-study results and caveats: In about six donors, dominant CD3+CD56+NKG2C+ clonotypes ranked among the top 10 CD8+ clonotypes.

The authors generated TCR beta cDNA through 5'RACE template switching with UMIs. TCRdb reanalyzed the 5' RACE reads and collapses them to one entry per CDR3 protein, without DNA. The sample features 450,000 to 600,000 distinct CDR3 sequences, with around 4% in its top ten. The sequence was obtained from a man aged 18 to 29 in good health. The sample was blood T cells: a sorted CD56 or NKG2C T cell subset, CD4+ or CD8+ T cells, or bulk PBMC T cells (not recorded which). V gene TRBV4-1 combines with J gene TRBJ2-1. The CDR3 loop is CASSSNLDVYNEQFF.